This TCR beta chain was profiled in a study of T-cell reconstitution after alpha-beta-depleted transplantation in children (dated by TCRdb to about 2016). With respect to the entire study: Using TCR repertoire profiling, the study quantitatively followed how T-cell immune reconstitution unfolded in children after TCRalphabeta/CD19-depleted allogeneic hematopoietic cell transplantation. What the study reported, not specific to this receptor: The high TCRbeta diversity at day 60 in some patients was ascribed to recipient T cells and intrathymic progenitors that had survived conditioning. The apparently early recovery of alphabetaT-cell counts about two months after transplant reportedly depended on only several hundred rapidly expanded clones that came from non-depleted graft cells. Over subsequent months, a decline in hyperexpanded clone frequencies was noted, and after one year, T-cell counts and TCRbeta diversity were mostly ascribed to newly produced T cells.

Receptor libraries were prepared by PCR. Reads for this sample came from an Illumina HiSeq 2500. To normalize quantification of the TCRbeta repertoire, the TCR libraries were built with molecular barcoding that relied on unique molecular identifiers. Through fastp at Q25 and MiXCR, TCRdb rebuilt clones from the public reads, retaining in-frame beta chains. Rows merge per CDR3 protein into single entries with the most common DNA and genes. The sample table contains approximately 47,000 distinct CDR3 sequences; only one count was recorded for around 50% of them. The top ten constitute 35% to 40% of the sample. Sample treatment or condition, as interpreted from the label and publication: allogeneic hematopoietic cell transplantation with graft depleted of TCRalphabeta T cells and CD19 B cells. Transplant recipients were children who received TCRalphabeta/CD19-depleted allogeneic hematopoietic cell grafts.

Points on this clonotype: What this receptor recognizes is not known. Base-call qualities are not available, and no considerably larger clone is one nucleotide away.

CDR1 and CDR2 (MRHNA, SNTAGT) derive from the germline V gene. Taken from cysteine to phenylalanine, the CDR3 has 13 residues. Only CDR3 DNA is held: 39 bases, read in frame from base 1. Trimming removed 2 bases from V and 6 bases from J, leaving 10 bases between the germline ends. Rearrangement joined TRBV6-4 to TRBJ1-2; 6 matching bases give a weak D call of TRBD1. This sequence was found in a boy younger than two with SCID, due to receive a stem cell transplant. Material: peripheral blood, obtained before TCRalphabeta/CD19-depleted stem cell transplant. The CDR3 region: CASSDGRGDGYTF. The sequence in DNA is TGTGCCAGCAGTGACGGAAGGGGGGATGGCTACACCTTC.